These 29 T cell receptor beta chains share one sample of origin, sequenced in a study of T cell responses to AZD1222 COVID-19 vaccine. Profiled with immunoSEQ multiplex PCR; TCRdb holds only in-frame clones, not every one. The sample lists some 100,000 clones, about 90% occurring once. Source: peripheral blood, taken on day 0 of AZD1222 vaccination. These TCRs come from an adult in good health.

The chain couples TRBV7-3 to TRBJ2-5; D possibly corresponds to TRBD1 (6 bases). The ends were cut back, 5 bases at V and 0 bases at J, with 10 bases in the middle. CDR1 is SGHTA, CDR2 FQGTGA, per germline. CDR3 length: 14 amino acids. CDR3 protein: CASSVDSYQETQYF. In nucleotides, the CDR3 is TGTGCCAGCAGCGTGGACAGCTACCAAGAGACCCAGTACTTC.

This clone is classed as large. Within the sample, other DNA sequences also encode this same CDR3. The gene calls are TRBV7-3 and TRBJ2-2; D possibly corresponds to TRBD1 (6 bases). Germline CDR1 is SGHTA and CDR2 is FQGTGA. Trimming shortened V by 1 base and J by 5 bases, and 8 bases separated the two germline ends. CDR3 length: 14 residues. The CDR3, as DNA: TGTGCCAGCAGCTTAATAAGGGGGACCGGGGAGCTGTTTTTT. Translated, it gives CASSLIRGTGELFF.

This rearrangement joins TRBV5-1 to TRBJ2-2; D remains unclear. The CDR3 runs 14 residues. With 6 bases removed from V and 4 bases from J, the gap between germline ends came to 13 bases. Germline V gives CDR1 SGHRS, CDR2 YFSETQ. DNA of the CDR3: TGCGCCAGCACCGCACTGACTGTCACCGGGGAGCTGTTTTTT. Encoded protein: CASTALTVTGELFF.

The chain is built from TRBV12-3 or TRBV12-4 and TRBJ1-4, with D hard to call. CDR3 length: 11 residues. The ends were cut back, 4 bases at V and 10 bases at J, with 7 bases in the middle. CDR3 loop: CASSSGRKLFF. In DNA, the CDR3 is TGTGCCAGCAGTTCTGGACGAAAACTGTTTTTT.

This rearrangement joins TRBV6-5 to TRBJ2-1; D is ambiguous. The CDR3 loop spans 15 amino acids. The ends were cut back, 7 bases at V and 0 bases at J, with 13 bases in the middle. Germline CDR1 reads MNHEY; CDR2 reads SVGAGI. DNA of the CDR3: TGTGCCAGCACCTCAGCGCATAGCTCCTACAATGAGCAGTTCTTC. Translated: CASTSAHSSYNEQFF.

The chain combines TRBV2 with TRBJ1-2; 7 nucleotides align to TRBD1. The V gene end was trimmed by 8 bases and the J gene end by 3 bases; junction bases not matched to a gene: 15. The CDR3 is made up of 16 amino acids. Per germline, CDR1 SNHLY and CDR2 FYNNEI. As DNA, the CDR3 is TGTGCCAGCGGGAAAGGGTTACAGGGGCCTCACTATGGCTACACCTTC. This translates into CASGKGLQGPHYGYTF.

V and J are TRBV6-1 and TRBJ2-4, with no clear D. CDR1 is MNHNS, CDR2 SASEGT, per germline. V lost 4 bases and J lost 7, with 23 bases in between. The CDR3 consists of 17 residues. The CDR3 loop is CASSVATNLLFKNIQYF. CDR3 in DNA: TGTGCCAGCAGTGTTGCCACAAATCTCCTATTTAAGAACATTCAGTACTTC.

The chain employs TRBV19 and TRBJ1-1; TRBD1 is a possible D gene (5 bases). V was cut by 5 bases and J by 0 bases, with 13 bases left in between. Looked up from germline, CDR1 is LNHDA and CDR2 is SQIVND (reference sequence). This CDR3 is built from 15 residues. CDR3 protein: CASSLTAFMNTEAFF. CDR3 coding DNA: TGTGCCAGTAGTTTGACAGCCTTCATGAACACTGAAGCTTTCTTT.

The chain employs TRBV28 and TRBJ2-2, with D possibly TRBD1 on 6 matching bases. The ends were cut back, 4 bases at V and 4 bases at J, with 10 bases in the middle. The CDR3 runs to 14 residues. The germline CDR1 and CDR2 sequences are MDHEN and SYDVKM. The CDR3 DNA reads as TGTGCCAGCAGTTCTACAGGGCGCACCGGGGAGCTGTTTTTT. This encodes CASSSTGRTGELFF. The full variable domain, rest sourced from reference TRBV28 and TRBJ2-2, is DVKVTQSSRYLVKRTGEKVFLECVQDMDHENMFWYRQDPGLGLRLIYFSYDVKMKEKGDIPEGYSVSREKKERFSLILESASTNQTSMYLCASSSTGRTGELFFGEGSRLTVL.

V gene TRBV5-1 combines with J gene TRBJ2-1; a possible D gene is TRBD2 (6 bases). The V end was cut by 1 base, the J end by 6 bases, with 20 bases between. This CDR3 is built from 17 residues. Per the germline V gene, CDR1 is SGHRS and CDR2 is YFSETQ. The CDR3 sequence is CASSLRGVGRKSNEQFF. The CDR3 coding sequence is TGCGCCAGCAGCTTGCGAGGGGTCGGGAGAAAGAGCAATGAGCAGTTCTTC.

V is TRBV2 and J is TRBJ2-1, with 8 bases identical to TRBD1. CDR1 SNHLY and CDR2 FYNNEI come from the germline V gene. V lost 5 bases and J lost 8; bases outside the gene matches: 8. The CDR3 has 14 residues. CDR3 residues: CASSWTGPLDEQFF. CDR3 coding DNA: TGTGCCAGCAGTTGGACAGGGCCTTTGGATGAGCAGTTCTTC.

The chain is built from TRBV2 and TRBJ2-7; a possible D gene is TRBD2 (5 bases). Trimming stripped 7 bases from V and 3 bases from J, with 10 bases between. The CDR3 extends over 12 amino acids. Germline V gene lookup returns CDR1 SNHLY and CDR2 FYNNEI. The CDR3: CASTITSYEQYF. The CDR3 bases are TGTGCCAGCACCATCACTAGCTACGAGCAGTACTTC.

The chain combines TRBV4-2 with TRBJ1-5; D possibly corresponds to TRBD1 (5 bases). The CDR3 sequence is 16 residues long. The germline V and J ends were trimmed by 0 bases and 4 bases, with 13 bases remaining between them. Germline CDR1 and CDR2: LGHNA and YNFKEQ. Here the CDR3 DNA reads TGTGCCAGCAGCCAAGAACAGGACCTGGGGAATCAGCCCCAGCATTTT. Amino acids: CASSQEQDLGNQPQHF.

This clone was seen once. The chain links TRBV7-2 to TRBJ2-7, with D unclear. CDR3 length: 15 amino acids. Trimming took 2 bases from V and 6 from J, leaving 17 bases between them. The V gene's germline CDR1 is SGHTA and CDR2 FQGNSA. CDR3 sequence: CASSLFVGVGSEQYF. The CDR3 nucleotides are TGTGCCAGCAGCTTATTCGTAGGTGTGGGGTCCGAGCAGTACTTC.

Comments on this clone: Distinct nucleotide sequences in the sample also encode this CDR3. The chain recombines TRBV11-3 with TRBJ2-2; 11 nucleotides align to TRBD1. This CDR3 is built from 15 residues. V dropped 3 bases and J dropped 6; count of bases not matched to a gene: 3. Germline assignment: CDR1 SGHNT and CDR2 YENEEA. The CDR3 loop is CASSLGQGEAGELFF. The CDR3 DNA reads as TGTGCCAGCAGCTTGGGACAGGGGGAGGCCGGGGAGCTGTTTTTT.

V is TRBV29-1 and J is TRBJ2-2; D might be TRBD1 (6 bases). CDR1 and CDR2 (germline): SQVTM, ANQGSEA. This CDR3 has 14 residues. V was trimmed by 7 bases and J by 4 bases, leaving 16 bases between them. The CDR3: CSDWTAKITGELFF. As DNA, the CDR3 is TGCAGCGACTGGACAGCAAAAATCACCGGGGAGCTGTTTTTT.

The chain has TRBV27 and TRBJ1-1; a weak D match, TRBD1 (6 bases). Germline loops: CDR1 MNHEY, CDR2 SMNVEV (reference sequence). V was cut by 6 bases and J by 10 bases, with 24 bases left in between. The CDR3 covers 15 residues. This CDR3 is CASRDSDMIGKGAFF. The CDR3 DNA follows: TGTGCCAGCAGGGACAGTGACATGATTGGAAAGGGAGCTTTCTTT.

The genes are TRBV10-2 and TRBJ2-7, with TRBD1 matching over 7 bases. The CDR3 spans 14 residues. J lost 3 bases, V lost 5 bases, and 7 bases had no gene match. Germline V gene data show CDR1 as WSHSY and CDR2 as SAAADI. The CDR3 loop is CASSLGQSLYEQYF. CDR3 bases: TGCGCCAGCAGTCTGGGACAGTCCCTCTACGAGCAGTACTTC.

V usage is TRBV29-1 and J usage is TRBJ2-6; D remains unclear. The CDR3 totals 13 residues. Per germline, CDR1 SQVTM and CDR2 ANQGSEA. The germline V and J ends were trimmed by 1 base and 1 base, with 2 bases remaining between them. Here the CDR3 reads CSVEGSGANVLTF. The CDR3 DNA sequence: TGCAGCGTTGAAGGGTCTGGGGCCAACGTCCTGACTTTC.

The chain employs TRBV6-1 and TRBJ1-1, with D possibly being TRBD1 (5 bases). The CDR3 loop spans 12 amino acids. Deletions cut 7 bases from V and 3 bases from J, with 9 bases between. Germline V CDR1 and CDR2: MNHNS, SASEGT. CDR3 sequence: CASNEGYTEAFF. For the CDR3, the DNA is TGTGCCAGCAATGAGGGGTACACTGAAGCTTTCTTT.

This chain joins TRBV10-1 and TRBJ1-2, with TRBD1 as a possible D gene (6 bases). Trimming removed 6 bases at V and 7 bases at J, with 12 bases between. The CDR3 sequence is 12 residues long. Germline V lookup: CDR1 WNHNN, CDR2 SYGVQD (reference sequence). CDR3 loop: CASSSGDLGYTF. The CDR3 DNA is TGCGCCAGCAGCTCAGGGGACCTTGGCTACACCTTC.

This clone was seen just once. The V call is TRBV4-1, the J call TRBJ2-7; a possible D gene is TRBD2 (6 bases). CDR1 is MGHRA and CDR2 is YSYEKL in the germline V gene. Trimming left V 1 base short and J 0 bases short, with 13 bases between. This CDR3 has 16 residues. CDR3 in DNA: TGCGCCAGCAGCCAAGTCTTCCAGACTAGCTCCTACGAGCAGTACTTC. Its translation is CASSQVFQTSSYEQYF.

The chain couples TRBV27 to TRBJ1-2; the match to TRBD1 covers 7 bases. Germline V lookup: CDR1 MNHEY, CDR2 SMNVEV (reference sequence). After removal of 0 bases from V and 9 bases from J, the junction contained 13 bases not matched to a gene. The CDR3 totals 16 residues. CDR3 amino acids: CASSLSHLTGAKSYTF. As DNA, the CDR3 is TGTGCCAGCAGTTTATCGCACCTAACAGGGGCGAAAAGCTACACCTTC.

The chain links TRBV15 to TRBJ1-5; D remains unclear. Germline assignment: CDR1 LNHNV and CDR2 YYDKDF (reference sequence). The CDR3 spans 17 residues. Trimming stripped 1 base from V and 2 bases from J, with 15 bases between. This CDR3 is CATSRVGLGFGNQPQHF. The CDR3 nucleotides read TGTGCCACCAGCAGAGTAGGTTTAGGGTTTGGCAATCAGCCCCAGCATTTT.

The chain recombines TRBV6-1 with TRBJ2-2, with D maybe TRBD2 (6 bases). The CDR3 covers 16 residues. CDR1 is MNHNS and CDR2 is SASEGT in the germline V gene. Deletions cut 4 bases from V and 0 bases from J, with 12 bases between. The CDR3 loop reads CASSGLGGTNTGELFF. CDR3 nucleotide sequence: TGTGCCAGCAGTGGGCTCGGCGGGACGAACACCGGGGAGCTGTTTTTT.

The gene calls are TRBV11-2 and TRBJ2-2; D is uncertain. Germline V gives CDR1 SGHAT, CDR2 FQNNGV. V was shortened by 7 bases and J by 7 bases, with 13 bases between the two germline ends. The CDR3 extends over 13 amino acids. CDR3 protein: CASKEAAGGELFF. In DNA form, the CDR3 reads TGTGCCAGCAAAGAGGCAGCCGGCGGGGAGCTGTTTTTT.

This clone was seen a single time. This chain joins TRBV5-1 and TRBJ2-7; 9 bases line up with TRBD1. The CDR3 runs 17 residues. Unmatched junction bases numbered 14, after V lost 3 bases and J lost 4 bases. CDR1 is SGHRS and CDR2 is YFSETQ in the germline V gene. The CDR3 loop is CASSSIGPGTGKYEQYF. As DNA, the CDR3 is TGCGCCAGCAGCTCAATTGGGCCCGGGACAGGGAAATACGAGCAGTACTTC.

The sample holds one count of this clone. The chain has TRBV2 and TRBJ2-7; 9 bases align to TRBD1. This CDR3 has 15 amino acids. The ends lost 3 bases at V and 6 bases at J; junction bases unmatched: 9. CDR1 and CDR2 from the germline V gene are SNHLY and FYNNEI. CDR3 in DNA: TGTGCCAGCAGTGAGGTTTCGTCGACAGGGGGCGAGCAGTACTTC. Translated: CASSEVSSTGGEQYF. Together with reference TRBV2 and TRBJ2-7, the CDR3 gives the full variable domain: EPEVTQTPSHQVTQMGQEVILRCVPISNHLYFYWYRQILGQKVEFLVSFYNNEISEKSEIFDDQFSVERPDGSNFTLKIRSTKLEDSAMYFCASSEVSSTGGEQYFGPGTRLTVT.

This clone was picked up one time. The V call is TRBV3-1 (or the pseudogene TRBV3-2), the J call TRBJ1-4, with TRBD1 matching 9 bases. Germline V CDR1 and CDR2: LGHDT, YNNKEL (reference sequence). Germline trimming cut 4 bases from V and 8 bases from J; bases unmatched to any gene: 5. This CDR3 has 14 residues. The CDR3 here is CASSPGTGWEKLFF. CDR3 DNA: TGTGCCAGCAGCCCCGGGACAGGGTGGGAAAAACTGTTTTTT.